Shown below are 7 T cell receptor beta chains from a single sample sequenced in a study of T cell clones after liver transplantation. Clones were sequenced by immunoSEQ multiplex PCR, and TCRdb holds only the in-frame ones, with some missing. The sample records under 150,000 clones, approximately 90% being singletons. The material was CD4+ T cells from blood, obtained 12 months after liver transplant. Source of these receptors: a human patient who received a liver transplant. Some T cells may trace back to the graft donor.

The chain has TRBV4-3 and TRBJ2-2; D unclear. Germline lookup yields CDR1 LGHNA and CDR2 YSLEER. CDR3 length: 16 residues. The V end lost 0 bases, the J end lost 2 bases, and 10 bases lay between the germline ends. Written as DNA, the CDR3 is TGCGCCAGCAGCCAAGAAGGTCAGCCTAACACCGGGGAGCTGTTTTTT. Its translation: CASSQEGQPNTGELFF.

The chain recombines TRBV10-1 with TRBJ1-1, with TRBD1 matching over 8 bases. Looked up from germline, CDR1 is WNHNN and CDR2 is SYGVQD (reference sequence). Germline trimming cut 3 bases from V and 4 bases from J; bases unmatched to any gene: 4. There are 14 residues in the CDR3. Here the CDR3 DNA reads TGCGCCAGCAGTGACCGGACAGGGACCACTGAAGCTTTCTTT. Translating gives CASSDRTGTTEAFF.

This clone has only one observation. The chain links TRBV11-2 to TRBJ1-3; D not certain. The V gene's germline CDR1 is SGHAT and CDR2 FQNNGV. The CDR3 has 17 amino acids. V was cut by 2 bases and J by 8 bases, with 22 bases left in between. In nucleotides, the CDR3 is TGTGCCAGCAGCTTATACTTCGTAATGGGAGGGTCGGACACCATATATTTT. This codes for CASSLYFVMGGSDTIYF.

The chain carries TRBV19 and TRBJ1-1; unclear D gene. Trimming left V 2 bases short and J 10 bases short, with 8 bases between. Germline V gives CDR1 LNHDA, CDR2 SQIVND (reference sequence). The CDR3 loop spans 11 amino acids. In nucleotides, the CDR3 is TGTGCCAGTAGTATACCTAATGGAGCTTTCTTT. Amino acids: CASSIPNGAFF. The whole variable domain, remainder taken from reference TRBV19 and TRBJ1-1, is DGGITQSPKYLFRKEGQNVTLSCEQNLNHDAMYWYRQDPGQGLRLIYYSQIVNDFQKGDIAEGYSVSREKKESFPLTVTSAQKNPTAFYLCASSIPNGAFFGQGTRLTVV.

The chain is built from TRBV5-1 and TRBJ2-7, with D perhaps matching TRBD2 (6 bases). The CDR3 runs 14 residues. Trimming left V 0 bases short and J 4 bases short, with 11 bases between. Germline assignment: CDR1 SGHRS and CDR2 YFSETQ. CDR3 in DNA: TGCGCCAGCAGCTTGGTGTTAGCGGAATACGAGCAGTACTTC. This translates into CASSLVLAEYEQYF.

The gene calls are TRBV7-2 and TRBJ2-7; 8 nucleotides agree with TRBD1. This CDR3 is built from 14 residues. Unmatched junction bases numbered 3, after V lost 5 bases and J lost 0 bases. CDR1 is SGHTA, CDR2 FQGNSA, per germline. DNA of the CDR3: TGTGCCAGCAGCCAGGACAGGGCCTCCTACGAGCAGTACTTC. Protein: CASSQDRASYEQYF. Filled out from reference TRBV7-2 and TRBJ2-7, the complete variable domain reads GAGVSQSPSNKVTEKGKDVELRCDPISGHTALYWYRQSLGQGLEFLIYFQGNSAPDKSGLPSDRFSAERTGGSVSTLTIQRTQQEDSAVYLCASSQDRASYEQYFGPGTRLTVT.

CDR3 sequence (DNA): TGTGCCAGCAGCCAGGGGGTAGCCGCAGATACGCAGTATTTT. As protein: CASSQGVAADTQYF. The gene calls are TRBV9 and TRBJ2-3, with 7 bases aligning to TRBD1. Trimming at V came to 4 bases and at J to 4 bases, leaving 6 bases not matched to a gene. This CDR3 spans 14 amino acids. CDR1 and CDR2 (germline): SGDLS, YYNGEE. The entire variable domain, with the rest obtained from reference TRBV9 and TRBJ2-3, is as follows: DSGVTQTPKHLITATGQRVTLRCSPRSGDLSVYWYQQSLDQGLQFLIQYYNGEERAKGNILERFSAQQFPDLHSELNLSSLELGDSALYFCASSQGVAADTQYFGPGTRLTVL.